The rows below give T cell receptor beta chains drawn from one sample of a study of cytomegalovirus exposure and HLA in healthy donors. TCRdb's copy holds only in-frame clones and misses some; the assay was immunoSEQ multiplex PCR. This sample has approximately 230,000 clones, with roughly nine tenths found just once. The sequenced sample consisted of PBMCs. The receptors shown here come from a young man in good health and CMV-seropositive. Each CDR3 is given with its conserved first and last residue. Each record gives: V gene, J gene, D gene, clone size, CDR3 DNA, CDR3 protein. D genes are given only for firm matches. Rows give clone size only sometimes, using once, few, many, or a class for an expanded clone.

V gene: TRBV7-2
J gene: TRBJ2-1
D gene: -
clone size: -
CDR3 DNA: TGTGCCAGCAGCTTAGCCCTAGCGGAGCAGTTCTTC
CDR3 protein: CASSLALAEQFF

V gene: TRBV11-3
J gene: TRBJ2-7
D gene: TRBD1
clone size: -
CDR3 DNA: TGTGCCAGCAGCTTCGGGACAGGAAGCTCCTACGAGCAGTACTTC
CDR3 protein: CASSFGTGSSYEQYF

V gene: TRBV4-3
J gene: TRBJ2-7
D gene: -
clone size: -
CDR3 DNA: TGCGCCAGCAGCCAAGACTTGAGGCCTTTGACCTACGAGCAGTACTTC
CDR3 protein: CASSQDLRPLTYEQYF

V gene: TRBV4-3
J gene: TRBJ2-3
D gene: -
clone size: -
CDR3 DNA: TGCGCCAGCAGCCAAGTAGGAAGCACAGATACGCAGTATTTT
CDR3 protein: CASSQVGSTDTQYF

V gene: TRBV4-1
J gene: TRBJ1-2
D gene: -
clone size: -
CDR3 DNA: TGCGCCAGCAGCCAAGGACCCAGTCGGTCCTATGGCTACACCTTC
CDR3 protein: CASSQGPSRSYGYTF

V gene: TRBV6-6
J gene: TRBJ1-1
D gene: TRBD1
clone size: -
CDR3 DNA: TGTGCCAGCAGTTACTCGGGGACAGGGGATGGTAAAGCTTTCTTT
CDR3 protein: CASSYSGTGDGKAFF

V gene: TRBV2
J gene: TRBJ2-7
D gene: TRBD2
clone size: -
CDR3 DNA: TGTGCCAGCAGTTGGGACTACGCCTACGAGCAGTACTTC
CDR3 protein: CASSWDYAYEQYF

V gene: TRBV19
J gene: TRBJ1-5
D gene: -
clone size: once
CDR3 DNA: TGTGCCACCGCAGACGGATCCCTCAATCAGCCCCAGCATTTT
CDR3 protein: CATADGSLNQPQHF

V gene: TRBV7-6
J gene: TRBJ2-1
D gene: TRBD1
clone size: -
CDR3 DNA: TGTGCCAGCAGCTTGGACAGGGGTAAATACAATGAGCAGTTCTTC
CDR3 protein: CASSLDRGKYNEQFF

V gene: TRBV27
J gene: TRBJ2-1
D gene: -
clone size: -
CDR3 DNA: TGTGCCAGCAGTTTTGGGCAGAACCTTAATGAGCAGTTCTTC
CDR3 protein: CASSFGQNLNEQFF

V gene: TRBV14
J gene: TRBJ2-2
D gene: -
clone size: -
CDR3 DNA: TGTGCCAGCAGCCTCCTGACCCACCTGAACACCGGGGAGCTGTTTTTT
CDR3 protein: CASSLLTHLNTGELFF

V gene: TRBV5-1
J gene: TRBJ1-1
D gene: TRBD1
clone size: few
CDR3 DNA: TGCGCCAGCAGCGGGGGACAGCTGAACACTGAAGCTTTCTTT
CDR3 protein: CASSGGQLNTEAFF

V gene: TRBV5-1
J gene: TRBJ2-3
D gene: -
clone size: -
CDR3 DNA: TGCGCCAGCAGCTTGGAGACGGGGAGAGATACGCAGTATTTT
CDR3 protein: CASSLETGRDTQYF

V gene: TRBV13
J gene: TRBJ2-7
D gene: -
clone size: -
CDR3 DNA: TGTGCCAGCAGCCCTCCCAGGGGGCGGGAGATCAACGAGCAGTACTTC
CDR3 protein: CASSPPRGREINEQYF

V gene: TRBV11-1
J gene: TRBJ2-1
D gene: TRBD1
clone size: -
CDR3 DNA: TGTGCCAGCAGCAGGACACAGGGGAATGGGCGGCATGAGCAGTTCTTC
CDR3 protein: CASSRTQGNGRHEQFF

V gene: TRBV5-1
J gene: TRBJ1-2
D gene: -
clone size: -
CDR3 DNA: TGCGCCAGCAGCCAAGCTGGGGGGTCTCCTGGCTACACCTTC
CDR3 protein: CASSQAGGSPGYTF

V gene: TRBV10-1
J gene: TRBJ2-3
D gene: -
clone size: -
CDR3 DNA: TGCGCCAGCAGTGAGGGCGGATTCACAGATACGCAGTATTTT
CDR3 protein: CASSEGGFTDTQYF

V gene: TRBV20-1
J gene: TRBJ1-1
D gene: -
clone size: -
CDR3 DNA: TGCAGTGCTAAAAGGGGAATTGAAGCTTTCTTT
CDR3 protein: CSAKRGIEAFF

V gene: TRBV27
J gene: TRBJ2-1
D gene: -
clone size: many
CDR3 DNA: TGTGCCAGCAGTTTAGGCGGACACTACAATGAGCAGTTCTTC
CDR3 protein: CASSLGGHYNEQFF

V gene: TRBV27
J gene: TRBJ1-2
D gene: -
clone size: -
CDR3 DNA: TGTGCCAGCAGACCAACTACTGGAAGAATGTTTTACTATGGCTACACCTTC
CDR3 protein: CASRPTTGRMFYYGYTF

V gene: TRBV7-2
J gene: TRBJ2-7
D gene: -
clone size: -
CDR3 DNA: TGTGCCAGCAGCTTTGGTGACTACGAGCAGTACTTC
CDR3 protein: CASSFGDYEQYF

V gene: TRBV5-1
J gene: TRBJ2-1
D gene: -
clone size: -
CDR3 DNA: TGCGCCAGCAGTGCTGACCCGAGCTCCTACAATGAGCAGTTCTTC
CDR3 protein: CASSADPSSYNEQFF

V gene: TRBV5-1
J gene: TRBJ2-3
D gene: -
clone size: -
CDR3 DNA: TGCGCCAGCAGCCCCCGGGACCCCACAGATACGCAGTATTTT
CDR3 protein: CASSPRDPTDTQYF

V gene: TRBV11-2
J gene: TRBJ2-7
D gene: -
clone size: -
CDR3 DNA: TGTGCCAGCAGCTTAGATCTCGGGGCCGAGCAGTACTTC
CDR3 protein: CASSLDLGAEQYF

V gene: TRBV5-1
J gene: TRBJ1-1
D gene: -
clone size: once
CDR3 DNA: TGCGCCAGCAGCTTTACCAGGGGTTTGAACACTGAAGCTTTCTTT
CDR3 protein: CASSFTRGLNTEAFF

V gene: TRBV10-2
J gene: TRBJ2-1
D gene: TRBD2
clone size: -
CDR3 DNA: TGCGCCAGCAGTCCAACGGCCGCCACTAGCGGTATACCCAGCTCCTACAATGAGCAGTTCTTC
CDR3 protein: CASSPTAATSGIPSSYNEQFF

V gene: TRBV28
J gene: TRBJ1-5
D gene: TRBD1
clone size: -
CDR3 DNA: TGTGCCAGCAGTTTACTACAGGGGGAGGTACAGCCCCAGCATTTT
CDR3 protein: CASSLLQGEVQPQHF

V gene: TRBV7-2
J gene: TRBJ1-2
D gene: -
clone size: few
CDR3 DNA: TGTGCCAGCAGCGGGGACCTCGGCGATGGCTACACCTTC
CDR3 protein: CASSGDLGDGYTF

V gene: TRBV5-4
J gene: TRBJ2-2
D gene: TRBD2
clone size: -
CDR3 DNA: TGTGCCAGCAGCTCTCTAGCGGCGGGAGCGGCCGGGGAGCTGTTTTTT
CDR3 protein: CASSSLAAGAAGELFF

V gene: TRBV9
J gene: TRBJ2-1
D gene: TRBD1
clone size: -
CDR3 DNA: TGTGCCAGCAGCGAGTCCGGGACAGGGTACAATGAGCAGTTCTTC
CDR3 protein: CASSESGTGYNEQFF

V gene: TRBV5-1
J gene: TRBJ1-4
D gene: -
clone size: -
CDR3 DNA: TGCGCCAGCAGCTTGGCACTCTCTGCAACTAATGAAAAACTGTTTTTT
CDR3 protein: CASSLALSATNEKLFF

V gene: TRBV6-5
J gene: TRBJ1-4
D gene: -
clone size: -
CDR3 DNA: TGTGCCAGCAAGCAGACAGTTAATGAAAAACTGTTTTTT
CDR3 protein: CASKQTVNEKLFF

V gene: TRBV7-6
J gene: TRBJ2-7
D gene: -
clone size: -
CDR3 DNA: TGTGCCAGCAGTTCCTCCCCCTACGAGCAGTACTTC
CDR3 protein: CASSSSPYEQYF

V gene: TRBV7-2
J gene: TRBJ2-3
D gene: -
clone size: -
CDR3 DNA: TGTGCCAGCAGCTTAGCAACCCTCGCGGGTGGGGACACAGATACGCAGTATTTT
CDR3 protein: CASSLATLAGGDTDTQYF

V gene: TRBV7-6
J gene: TRBJ2-7
D gene: -
clone size: few
CDR3 DNA: TGTGCCAGCAGCAACTCCTACGAGCAGTACTTC
CDR3 protein: CASSNSYEQYF

V gene: TRBV18
J gene: TRBJ1-2
D gene: TRBD1
clone size: -
CDR3 DNA: TGTGCCAGCTCACCCGAATTAGGGACAGCTAACTATGGCTACACCTTC
CDR3 protein: CASSPELGTANYGYTF

V gene: TRBV18
J gene: TRBJ2-6
D gene: -
clone size: -
CDR3 DNA: TGTGCCAGCTCACCATCGAGTTCAGGAGCTGGGGCCAACGTCCTGACTTTC
CDR3 protein: CASSPSSSGAGANVLTF

V gene: TRBV19
J gene: TRBJ2-7
D gene: -
clone size: -
CDR3 DNA: TGTGCCAGTAGTATAGCAGGGTCTTCCTACGAGCAGTACTTC
CDR3 protein: CASSIAGSSYEQYF

V gene: TRBV27
J gene: TRBJ2-1
D gene: TRBD1
clone size: -
CDR3 DNA: TGTGCCAGCAGTCCCCGGGACAGGGTGATGAGTGAGCAGTTCTTC
CDR3 protein: CASSPRDRVMSEQFF

V gene: TRBV7-8
J gene: TRBJ1-5
D gene: -
clone size: -
CDR3 DNA: TGTGCCAGCAGCTTAGCGCGGGCGGATAGCAATCAGCCCCAGCATTTT
CDR3 protein: CASSLARADSNQPQHF

V gene: TRBV28
J gene: TRBJ1-2
D gene: -
clone size: -
CDR3 DNA: TGTGCCAGCAGTTTTTACACGGGCGATGGCTACACCTTC
CDR3 protein: CASSFYTGDGYTF

V gene: TRBV4-1
J gene: TRBJ1-1
D gene: -
clone size: -
CDR3 DNA: TGCGCCAGCAGCCAGAGCGGGGGGGTGGACACTGAAGCTTTCTTT
CDR3 protein: CASSQSGGVDTEAFF

V gene: TRBV4-1
J gene: TRBJ2-3
D gene: TRBD2
clone size: -
CDR3 DNA: TGCGCCAGCAGCCGTACCGGGACTAGCGGCTCAGATACGCAGTATTTT
CDR3 protein: CASSRTGTSGSDTQYF

V gene: TRBV2
J gene: TRBJ1-1
D gene: TRBD1
clone size: -
CDR3 DNA: TGTGCCAGCAGTTACACAGGGGGCTCCACTGAAGCTTTCTTT
CDR3 protein: CASSYTGGSTEAFF

V gene: TRBV5-5
J gene: TRBJ2-5
D gene: TRBD1
clone size: -
CDR3 DNA: TGTGCCAGCAGCTTGTTAACAGGGGGTTTTATGGGAGAGACCCAGTACTTC
CDR3 protein: CASSLLTGGFMGETQYF

V gene: TRBV18
J gene: TRBJ2-1
D gene: TRBD1
clone size: -
CDR3 DNA: TGTGCCAGCTCACCTACCGGGACAGGCTTCAATGAGCAGTTCTTC
CDR3 protein: CASSPTGTGFNEQFF

V gene: TRBV5-4
J gene: TRBJ2-7
D gene: -
clone size: few
CDR3 DNA: TGTGCCAGCAGGACCGTCGCGGGAACCTACGAGCAGTACTTC
CDR3 protein: CASRTVAGTYEQYF

V gene: TRBV7-9
J gene: TRBJ2-7
D gene: -
clone size: once
CDR3 DNA: TGTGCCAGCAGCTTAGGCGTTAGCGAGGAGCAGTACTTC
CDR3 protein: CASSLGVSEEQYF

V gene: TRBV5-1
J gene: TRBJ2-3
D gene: TRBD2
clone size: -
CDR3 DNA: TGCGCCAGCAGCATCGTAGCGGGAGGGGTAGATACGCAGTATTTT
CDR3 protein: CASSIVAGGVDTQYF

V gene: TRBV19
J gene: TRBJ1-5
D gene: -
clone size: -
CDR3 DNA: TGTGCCAGCGGAATGAACAGGGTTCAGCCCCAGCATTTT
CDR3 protein: CASGMNRVQPQHF

V gene: TRBV11-2
J gene: TRBJ2-7
D gene: -
clone size: -
CDR3 DNA: TGTGCCAGCAGCTTACGAAATTATGTCACCTACGAGCAGTACTTC
CDR3 protein: CASSLRNYVTYEQYF

V gene: TRBV7-2
J gene: TRBJ2-1
D gene: TRBD2
clone size: -
CDR3 DNA: TGTGCCAGCAGCCTATCTAGCGGCTACCACAATGAGCAGTTCTTC
CDR3 protein: CASSLSSGYHNEQFF

V gene: TRBV6-5
J gene: TRBJ1-4
D gene: -
clone size: -
CDR3 DNA: TGTGCCAGCAGTTACCGAGGGCGATCTAATGAAAAACTGTTTTTT
CDR3 protein: CASSYRGRSNEKLFF

V gene: TRBV30
J gene: TRBJ1-1
D gene: -
clone size: -
CDR3 DNA: TGTGCCTGGAGTCAGGGGTTCGCGCACACTGAAGCTTTCTTT
CDR3 protein: CAWSQGFAHTEAFF

V gene: TRBV11-2
J gene: TRBJ2-1
D gene: -
clone size: -
CDR3 DNA: TGTGCCAGCAGCTCCTTAAAACTTAGCTCCTACAATGAGCAGTTCTTC
CDR3 protein: CASSSLKLSSYNEQFF